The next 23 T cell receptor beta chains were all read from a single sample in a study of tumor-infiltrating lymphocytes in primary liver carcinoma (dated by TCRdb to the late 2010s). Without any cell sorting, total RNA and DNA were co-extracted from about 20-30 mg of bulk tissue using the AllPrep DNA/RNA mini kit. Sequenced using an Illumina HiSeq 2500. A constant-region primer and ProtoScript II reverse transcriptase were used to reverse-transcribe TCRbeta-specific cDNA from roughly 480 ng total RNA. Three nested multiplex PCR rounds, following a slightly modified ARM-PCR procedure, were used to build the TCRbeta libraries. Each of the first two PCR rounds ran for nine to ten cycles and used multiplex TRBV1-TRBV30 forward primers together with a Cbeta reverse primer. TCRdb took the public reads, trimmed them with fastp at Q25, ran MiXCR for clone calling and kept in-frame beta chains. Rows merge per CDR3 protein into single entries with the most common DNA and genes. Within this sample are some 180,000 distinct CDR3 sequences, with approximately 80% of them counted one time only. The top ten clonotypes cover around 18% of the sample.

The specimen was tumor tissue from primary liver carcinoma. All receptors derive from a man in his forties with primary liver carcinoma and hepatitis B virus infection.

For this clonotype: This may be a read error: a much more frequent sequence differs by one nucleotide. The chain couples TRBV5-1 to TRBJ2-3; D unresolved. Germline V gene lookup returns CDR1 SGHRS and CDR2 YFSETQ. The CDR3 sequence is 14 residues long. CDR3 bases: TGCGCCAGCAGCTTGCTGAATCCAACAGATAGGCAGTATTTT. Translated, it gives CASSLLNPTDRQYF.

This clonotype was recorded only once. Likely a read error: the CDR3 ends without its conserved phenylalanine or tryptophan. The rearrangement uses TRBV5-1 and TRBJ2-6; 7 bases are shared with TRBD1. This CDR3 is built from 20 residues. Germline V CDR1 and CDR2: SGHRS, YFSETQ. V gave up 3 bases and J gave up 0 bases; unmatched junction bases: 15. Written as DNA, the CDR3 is TGCGCCAGCAGCTCCCCTTCAATGAGACAGGGATCCTCTGGGGCCAACGTCCTGACTATC. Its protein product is CASSSPSMRQGSSGANVLTI.

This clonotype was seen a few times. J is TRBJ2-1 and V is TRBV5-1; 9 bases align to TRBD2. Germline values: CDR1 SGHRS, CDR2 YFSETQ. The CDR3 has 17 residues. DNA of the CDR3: TGCGCTATCAGCTCCTCCTCCGGACTAGCGTCCCACAATGAGCAGTTCTTC. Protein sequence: CAISSSSGLASHNEQFF.

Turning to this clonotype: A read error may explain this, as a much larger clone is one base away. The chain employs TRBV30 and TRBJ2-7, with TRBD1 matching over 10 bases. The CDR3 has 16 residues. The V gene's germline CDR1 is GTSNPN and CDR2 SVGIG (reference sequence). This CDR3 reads CAWSRYLRDRGKEQHF. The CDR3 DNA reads TGTGCCTGGAGTCGTTACTTGCGGGACAGGGGAAAGGAGCAGCACTTC.

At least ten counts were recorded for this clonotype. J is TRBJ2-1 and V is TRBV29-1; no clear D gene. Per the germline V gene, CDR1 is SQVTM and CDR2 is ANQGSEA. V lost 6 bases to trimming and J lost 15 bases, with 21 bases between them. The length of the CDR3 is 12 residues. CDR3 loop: CSVGLVSGVRFF. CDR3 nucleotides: TGCAGCGTGGGTCTTGTGAGTGGAGTACGGTTCTTC.

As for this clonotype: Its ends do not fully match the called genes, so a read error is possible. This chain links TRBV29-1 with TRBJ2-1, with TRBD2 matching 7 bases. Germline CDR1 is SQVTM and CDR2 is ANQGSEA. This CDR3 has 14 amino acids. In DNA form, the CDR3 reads TGTAGCGTTGAATCTAGCGGCATCTACAATGAGCAGTTCTTC. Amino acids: CSVESSGIYNEQFF.

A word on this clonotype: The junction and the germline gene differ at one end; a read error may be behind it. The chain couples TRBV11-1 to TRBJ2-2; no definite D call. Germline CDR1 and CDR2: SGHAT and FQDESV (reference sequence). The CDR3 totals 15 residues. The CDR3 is CATSLSWVKTGELFF. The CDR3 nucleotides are TGTGCCACCAGCCTTAGCTGGGTGAAGACCGGGGAGCTGTTTTTT.

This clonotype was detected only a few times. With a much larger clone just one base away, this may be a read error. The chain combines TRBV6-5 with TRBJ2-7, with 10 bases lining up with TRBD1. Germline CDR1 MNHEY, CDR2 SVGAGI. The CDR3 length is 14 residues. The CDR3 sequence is CTSSYGTGVYEQYF. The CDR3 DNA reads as TGTACCAGCAGTTACGGGACAGGGGTATACGAGCAGTACTTC.

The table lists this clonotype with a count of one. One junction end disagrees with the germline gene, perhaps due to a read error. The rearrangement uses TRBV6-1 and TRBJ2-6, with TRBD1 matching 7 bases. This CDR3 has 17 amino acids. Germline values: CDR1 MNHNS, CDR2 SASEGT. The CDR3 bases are TGTGCCAGCACCGAGACAGGGACCCTCTCTGGGGCCAACGTCCTGACTTTT. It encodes CASTETGTLSGANVLTF.

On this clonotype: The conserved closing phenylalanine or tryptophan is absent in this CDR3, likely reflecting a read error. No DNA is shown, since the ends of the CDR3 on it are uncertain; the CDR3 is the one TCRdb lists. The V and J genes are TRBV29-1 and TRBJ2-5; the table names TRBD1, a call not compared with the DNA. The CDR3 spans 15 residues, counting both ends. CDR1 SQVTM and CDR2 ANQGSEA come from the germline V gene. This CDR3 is CSVKADRGRAETRYL.

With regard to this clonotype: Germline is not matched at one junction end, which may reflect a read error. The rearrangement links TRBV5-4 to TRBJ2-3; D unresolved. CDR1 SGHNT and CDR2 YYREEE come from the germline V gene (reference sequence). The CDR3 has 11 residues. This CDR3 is CASSQNKRTDF. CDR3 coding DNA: TGTGCCAGCAGTCAGAACAAAAGGACCGATTTT.

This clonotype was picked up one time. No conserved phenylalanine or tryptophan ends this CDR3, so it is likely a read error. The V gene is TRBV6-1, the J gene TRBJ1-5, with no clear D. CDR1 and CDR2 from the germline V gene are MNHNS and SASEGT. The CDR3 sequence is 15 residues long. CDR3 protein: CASGEIGNSNQPQHL. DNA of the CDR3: TGTGCCAGCGGTGAGATCGGGAACAGCAATCAGCCCCAGCATCTT.

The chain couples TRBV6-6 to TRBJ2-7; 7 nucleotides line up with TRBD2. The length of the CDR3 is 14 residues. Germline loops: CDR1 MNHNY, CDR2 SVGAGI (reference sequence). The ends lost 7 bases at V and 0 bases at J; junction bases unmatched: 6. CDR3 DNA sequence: TGTGCCAGCATAACGTCTAGCGGCTCCTACGAGCAGTACTTC. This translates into CASITSSGSYEQYF.

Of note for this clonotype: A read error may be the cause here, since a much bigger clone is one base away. In DNA, the CDR3 is TGCGCCAGCAGCTTGGGCCCCGGAAGCTACGAGCAGTACTTC. This translates into CASSLGPGSYEQYF. The chain uses TRBV5-1 and TRBJ2-7; D ambiguous. The germline V and J ends were trimmed by 0 bases and 3 bases, with 10 bases remaining between them. Germline CDR1 and CDR2: SGHRS and YFSETQ. The CDR3 has 14 residues.

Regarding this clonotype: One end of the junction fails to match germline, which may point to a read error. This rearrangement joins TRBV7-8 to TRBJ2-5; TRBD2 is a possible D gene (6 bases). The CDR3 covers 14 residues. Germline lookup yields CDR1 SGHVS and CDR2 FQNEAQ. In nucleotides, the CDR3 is TGTACCAGCAGCTTGGGTAGCGGCCAAGAGACCCAGTATTTC. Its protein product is CTSSLGSGQETQYF. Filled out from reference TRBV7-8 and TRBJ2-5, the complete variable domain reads GAGVSQSPRYKVAKRGQDVALRCDPISGHVSLFWYQQALGQGPEFLTYFQNEAQLDKSGLPSDRFFAERPEGSVSTLKIQRTQQEDSAVYLCTSSLGSGQETQYFGPGTRLLVL.

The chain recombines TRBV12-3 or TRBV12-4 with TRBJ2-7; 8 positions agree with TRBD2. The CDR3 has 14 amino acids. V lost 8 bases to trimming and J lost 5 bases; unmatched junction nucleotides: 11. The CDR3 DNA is TGTGCCAGCGGTCCAGCGGGAGTATGGAACGAGCAGTACTTC. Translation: CASGPAGVWNEQYF.

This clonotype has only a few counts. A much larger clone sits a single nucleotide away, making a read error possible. The CDR3 DNA sequence: TGTGCCAGCAGCTTGGGGGGTATAAACTGGGGCATTGAGCAGTTCTTC. It translates to CASSLGGINWGIEQFF. V is TRBV5-6 and J is TRBJ2-1, with a possible D match to TRBD1 (5 bases). V was shortened by 0 bases and J by 9 bases, with 19 bases between the two germline ends. Germline CDR1 is SGHDT and CDR2 is YYEEEE. This CDR3 has 16 amino acids.

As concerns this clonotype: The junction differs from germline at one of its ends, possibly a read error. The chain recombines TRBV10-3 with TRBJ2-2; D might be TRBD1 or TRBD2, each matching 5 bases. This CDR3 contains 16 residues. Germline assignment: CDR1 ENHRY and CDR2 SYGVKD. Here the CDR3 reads CAMSPGRNLGTGEMFF. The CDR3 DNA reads TGTGCCATGAGTCCGGGACGTAACTTAGGCACCGGGGAGATGTTTTTT.

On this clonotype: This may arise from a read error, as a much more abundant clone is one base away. The CDR3 sequence is CASSLQENTEASF. The CDR3 nucleotides are TGTGCCAGCAGCTTACAGGAGAACACTGAAGCTTCCTTT. The chain employs TRBV7-9 and TRBJ1-1, with D hard to call. The CDR3 sequence is 13 residues long. CDR1 is SEHNR, CDR2 FQNEAQ, per germline (reference sequence).

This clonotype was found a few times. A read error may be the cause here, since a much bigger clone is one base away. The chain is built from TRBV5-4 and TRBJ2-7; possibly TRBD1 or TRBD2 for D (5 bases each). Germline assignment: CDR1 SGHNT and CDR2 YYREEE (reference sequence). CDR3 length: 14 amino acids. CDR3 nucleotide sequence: TGTGTCAGCAGCTCGGGACGGCTCTCCTACGAGCAGTACTTC. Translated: CVSSSGRLSYEQYF.

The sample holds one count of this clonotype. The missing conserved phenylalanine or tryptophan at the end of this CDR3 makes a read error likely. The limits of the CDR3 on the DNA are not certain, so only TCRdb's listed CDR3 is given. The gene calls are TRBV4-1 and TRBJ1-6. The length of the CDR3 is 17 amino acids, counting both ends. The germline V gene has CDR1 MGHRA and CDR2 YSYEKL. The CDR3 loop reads CASSQDRGQGRNSPFHS.

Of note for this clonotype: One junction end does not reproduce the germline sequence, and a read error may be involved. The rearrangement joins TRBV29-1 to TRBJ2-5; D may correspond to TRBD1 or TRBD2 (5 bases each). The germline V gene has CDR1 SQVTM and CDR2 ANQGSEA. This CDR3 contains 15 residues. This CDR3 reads CSVEGPGTLQKTQYF. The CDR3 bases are TGCAGCGTTGAGGGACCTGGGACGCTCCAAAAGACCCAGTACTTC.

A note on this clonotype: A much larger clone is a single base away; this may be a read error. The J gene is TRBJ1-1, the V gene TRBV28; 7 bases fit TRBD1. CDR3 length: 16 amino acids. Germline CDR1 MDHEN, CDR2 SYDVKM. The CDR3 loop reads CAISPAVLGQRSEAFF. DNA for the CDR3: TGTGCCATCAGTCCCGCGGTGCTGGGACAGCGATCGGAAGCTTTCTTT. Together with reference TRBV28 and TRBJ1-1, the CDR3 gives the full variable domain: DVKVTQSSRYLVKRTGEKVFLECVQDMDHENMFWYRQDPGLGLRLIYFSYDVKMKEKGDIPEGYSVSREKKERFSLILESASTNQTSMYLCAISPAVLGQRSEAFFGQGTRLTVV.